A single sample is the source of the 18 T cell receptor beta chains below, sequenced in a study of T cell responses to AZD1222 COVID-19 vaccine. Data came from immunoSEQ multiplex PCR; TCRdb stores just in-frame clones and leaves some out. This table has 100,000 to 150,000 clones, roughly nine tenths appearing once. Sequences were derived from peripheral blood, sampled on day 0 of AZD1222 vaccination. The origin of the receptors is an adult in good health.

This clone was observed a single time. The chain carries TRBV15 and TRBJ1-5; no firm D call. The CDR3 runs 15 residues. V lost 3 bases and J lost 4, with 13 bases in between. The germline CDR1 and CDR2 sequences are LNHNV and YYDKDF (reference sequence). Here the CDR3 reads CATSSSAGMNQPQHF. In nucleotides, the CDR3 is TGTGCCACCAGCAGTTCCGCTGGTATGAATCAGCCCCAGCATTTT.

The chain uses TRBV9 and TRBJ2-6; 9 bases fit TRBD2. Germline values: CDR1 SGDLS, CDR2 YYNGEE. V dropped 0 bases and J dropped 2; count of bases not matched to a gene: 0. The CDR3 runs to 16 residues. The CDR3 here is CASSVGGGAGANVLTF. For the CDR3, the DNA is TGTGCCAGCAGCGTAGGCGGGGGGGCTGGGGCCAACGTCCTGACTTTC.

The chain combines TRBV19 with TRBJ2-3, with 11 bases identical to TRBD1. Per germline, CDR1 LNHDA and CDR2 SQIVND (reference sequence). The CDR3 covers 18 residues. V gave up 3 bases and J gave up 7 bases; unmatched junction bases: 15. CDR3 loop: CASSMTTSGTGGENTQYF. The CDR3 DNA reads TGTGCCAGTAGTATGACCACCTCCGGGACAGGGGGAGAGAATACGCAGTATTTT.

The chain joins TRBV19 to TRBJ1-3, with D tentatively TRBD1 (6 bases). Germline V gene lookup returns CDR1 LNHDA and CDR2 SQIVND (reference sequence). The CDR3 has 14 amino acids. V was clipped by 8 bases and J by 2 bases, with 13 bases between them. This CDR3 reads CASSRGGAGNTIYF. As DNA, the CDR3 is TGTGCCAGTTCCAGGGGAGGTGCTGGAAACACCATATATTTT.

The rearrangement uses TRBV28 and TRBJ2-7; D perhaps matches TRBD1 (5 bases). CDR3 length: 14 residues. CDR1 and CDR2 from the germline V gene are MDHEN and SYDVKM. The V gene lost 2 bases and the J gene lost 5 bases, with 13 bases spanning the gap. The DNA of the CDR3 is TGTGCCAGCAGTTTAATAGCTCAAGGGGACGAGCAGTACTTC. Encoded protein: CASSLIAQGDEQYF.

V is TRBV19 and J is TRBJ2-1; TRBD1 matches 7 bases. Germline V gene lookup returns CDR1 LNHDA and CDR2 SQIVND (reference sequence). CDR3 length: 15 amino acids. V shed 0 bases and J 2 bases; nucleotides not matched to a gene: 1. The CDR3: CASSIDGTAYNEQFF. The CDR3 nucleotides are TGTGCCAGTAGTATAGACGGGACAGCCTACAATGAGCAGTTCTTC. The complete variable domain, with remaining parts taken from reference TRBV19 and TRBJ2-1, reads DGGITQSPKYLFRKEGQNVTLSCEQNLNHDAMYWYRQDPGQGLRLIYYSQIVNDFQKGDIAEGYSVSREKKESFPLTVTSAQKNPTAFYLCASSIDGTAYNEQFFGPGTRLTVL.

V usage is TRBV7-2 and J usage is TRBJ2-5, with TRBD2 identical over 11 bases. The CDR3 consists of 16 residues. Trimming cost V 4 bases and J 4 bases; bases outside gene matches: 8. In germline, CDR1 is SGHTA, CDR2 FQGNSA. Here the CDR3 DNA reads TGTGCCAGCAGCTACATTAGCGGGGGGGACGGAGAGACCCAGTACTTC. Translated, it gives CASSYISGGDGETQYF.

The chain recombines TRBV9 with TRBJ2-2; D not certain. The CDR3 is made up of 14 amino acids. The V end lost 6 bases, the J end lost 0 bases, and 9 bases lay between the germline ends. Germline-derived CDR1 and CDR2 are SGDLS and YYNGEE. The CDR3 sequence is CASMGKANTGELFF. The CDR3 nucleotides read TGTGCCAGCATGGGTAAAGCGAACACCGGGGAGCTGTTTTTT.

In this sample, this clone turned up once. CDR3 amino acids: CASSPGREAYEQYF. The DNA of the CDR3 is TGTGCCAGCTCTCCGGGCAGGGAGGCCTACGAGCAGTACTTC. J is TRBJ2-7 and V is TRBV18, with a possible D match to TRBD2 (6 bases). The CDR3 covers 14 residues. V lost 6 bases, J lost 2 bases, and 14 bases lay in between. The V gene's germline CDR1 is KGHSH and CDR2 LQKENI.

CDR3 nucleotides: TGTGCCAGCAGATCTATGACAGGGTTACAGGAGACCCAGTACTTC. Amino acids: CASRSMTGLQETQYF. The rearrangement uses TRBV7-8 and TRBJ2-5; 7 positions match TRBD1. The CDR3 runs to 15 residues. The germline CDR1 and CDR2 sequences are SGHVS and FQNEAQ. The junction had 12 bases not matched to a gene; V was cut back by 6 bases and J by 5 bases.

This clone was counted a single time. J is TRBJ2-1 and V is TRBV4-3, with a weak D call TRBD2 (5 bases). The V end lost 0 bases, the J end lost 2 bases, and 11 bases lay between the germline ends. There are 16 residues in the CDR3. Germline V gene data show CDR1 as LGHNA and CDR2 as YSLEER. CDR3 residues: CASSQDSRGPYNEQFF. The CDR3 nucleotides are TGCGCCAGCAGCCAAGATTCTCGGGGTCCCTACAATGAGCAGTTCTTC.

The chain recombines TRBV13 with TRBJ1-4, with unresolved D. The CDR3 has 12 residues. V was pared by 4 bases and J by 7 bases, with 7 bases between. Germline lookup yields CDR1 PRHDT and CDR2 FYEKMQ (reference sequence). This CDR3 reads CASSYSREKLFF. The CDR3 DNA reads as TGTGCCAGCAGCTATTCCCGTGAAAAACTGTTTTTT.

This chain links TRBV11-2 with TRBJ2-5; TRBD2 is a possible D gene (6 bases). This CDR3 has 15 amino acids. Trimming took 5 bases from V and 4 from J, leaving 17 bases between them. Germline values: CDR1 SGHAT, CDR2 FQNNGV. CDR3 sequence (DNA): TGTGCCAGCAGCGCCACCTCGGGGGTGGGAGAGACCCAGTACTTC. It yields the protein CASSATSGVGETQYF.

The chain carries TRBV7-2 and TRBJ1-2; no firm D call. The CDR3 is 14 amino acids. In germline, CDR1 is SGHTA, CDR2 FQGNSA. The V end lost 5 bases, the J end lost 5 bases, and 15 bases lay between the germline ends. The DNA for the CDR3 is TGTGCCAGCAGCCCAGGAGCGGGTCTATATGGCTACACCTTC. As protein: CASSPGAGLYGYTF.

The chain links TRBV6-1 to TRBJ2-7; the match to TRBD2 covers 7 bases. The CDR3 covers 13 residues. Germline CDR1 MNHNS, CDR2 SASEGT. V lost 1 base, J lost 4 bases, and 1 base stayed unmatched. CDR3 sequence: CASSEGLAYEQYF. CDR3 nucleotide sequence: TGTGCCAGCAGTGAAGGACTAGCTTACGAGCAGTACTTC.

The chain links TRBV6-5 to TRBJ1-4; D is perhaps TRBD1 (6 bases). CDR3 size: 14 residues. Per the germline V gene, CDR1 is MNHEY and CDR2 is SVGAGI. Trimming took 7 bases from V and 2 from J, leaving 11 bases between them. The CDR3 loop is CASKQGATNEKLFF. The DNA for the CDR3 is TGTGCCAGCAAACAGGGCGCGACTAATGAAAAACTGTTTTTT.

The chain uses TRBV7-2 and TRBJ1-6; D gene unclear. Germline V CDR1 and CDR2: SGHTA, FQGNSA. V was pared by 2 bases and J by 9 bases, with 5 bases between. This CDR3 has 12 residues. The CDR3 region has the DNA TGTGCCAGCAGCTTACCTCCTTCACCCCTCCACTTT. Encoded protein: CASSLPPSPLHF.

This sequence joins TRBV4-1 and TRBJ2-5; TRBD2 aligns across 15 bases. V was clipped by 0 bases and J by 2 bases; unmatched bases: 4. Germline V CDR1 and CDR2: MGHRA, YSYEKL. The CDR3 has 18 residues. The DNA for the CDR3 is TGCGCCAGCAGCCAAGACTTAGGACTAGCGGGGGGGCAAGAGACCCAGTACTTC. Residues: CASSQDLGLAGGQETQYF.